These T cell receptor beta chains were read from a single sample in a study of cytomegalovirus exposure and HLA in healthy donors. Clones were read by immunoSEQ multiplex PCR, and TCRdb kept only the in-frame ones, dropping some. The sample contains 160,000 or so clones, around 77% of which appear only once. Sequencing used PBMCs. These receptors all come from a man between 60 and 75 years old in good health and CMV-seronegative. The CDR3 runs from the conserved cysteine through the conserved F or W. The D gene is left open where the match is weak. Clone sizes are given selectively: once, few, many, or a class where the clone is expanded.

CDR3 length: 15; D gene: TRBD2; V gene: TRBV11-3; clone size: NA; J gene: TRBJ2-5; CDR3 DNA: TGTGCCAGCAGCCCGGCTGGTACTAGCGGGGAGACCCAGTACTTC; CDR3 protein: CASSPAGTSGETQYF
CDR3 length: 13; D gene: NA; V gene: TRBV6-5; clone size: NA; J gene: TRBJ2-1; CDR3 DNA: TGTGCCAGCAGTCGACGGGGGTACAATGAGCAGTTCTTC; CDR3 protein: CASSRRGYNEQFF
CDR3 length: 15; D gene: TRBD2; V gene: TRBV9; clone size: NA; J gene: TRBJ2-1; CDR3 DNA: TGTGCCAGCAGAGCTGGACTAGCGGGCCGAAATGAGCAGTTCTTC; CDR3 protein: CASRAGLAGRNEQFF
CDR3 length: 14; D gene: TRBD1; V gene: TRBV6-4; clone size: NA; J gene: TRBJ2-3; CDR3 DNA: TGTGCCAGCAGTGACGGACAGGGGGCAGATACGCAGTATTTT; CDR3 protein: CASSDGQGADTQYF
CDR3 length: 12; D gene: NA; V gene: TRBV29-1; clone size: NA; J gene: TRBJ2-3; CDR3 DNA: TGCAGCGTCGAGGGTTCCACAGATACGCAGTATTTT; CDR3 protein: CSVEGSTDTQYF
CDR3 length: 13; D gene: NA; V gene: TRBV9; clone size: NA; J gene: TRBJ2-7; CDR3 DNA: TGTGCCAGCAGCCCAGTTACCAACTACGAGCAGTACTTC; CDR3 protein: CASSPVTNYEQYF
CDR3 length: 19; D gene: TRBD1; V gene: TRBV18; clone size: NA; J gene: TRBJ1-4; CDR3 DNA: TGTGCCAGCTCACCAAGAATCGGATTCGGACAGGGAACTAATGAAAAACTGTTTTTT; CDR3 protein: CASSPRIGFGQGTNEKLFF
CDR3 length: 17; D gene: TRBD2; V gene: TRBV7-6; clone size: NA; J gene: TRBJ2-7; CDR3 DNA: TGTGCCAGCAGCCCAAGACTAGCGGGAGGAAGGGCCTACGAGCAGTACTTC; CDR3 protein: CASSPRLAGGRAYEQYF
CDR3 length: 15; D gene: TRBD1; V gene: TRBV5-6; clone size: NA; J gene: TRBJ1-5; CDR3 DNA: TGTGCCAGCAGCCTATCCGGGACAGGCAATCAGCCCCAGCATTTT; CDR3 protein: CASSLSGTGNQPQHF
CDR3 length: 22; D gene: TRBD2; V gene: TRBV7-6; clone size: NA; J gene: TRBJ2-3; CDR3 DNA: TGTGCCAGCACCAATAAGGTCGTGACAGGGACTAGCGGGAGGACTAGCACAGATACGCAGTATTTT; CDR3 protein: CASTNKVVTGTSGRTSTDTQYF
CDR3 length: 13; D gene: TRBD1; V gene: TRBV25-1; clone size: once; J gene: TRBJ1-2; CDR3 DNA: TGTGCCACCTCGGGACAGCGGAGGGGAGGCTACCCCTTC; CDR3 protein: CATSGQRRGGYPF
CDR3 length: 14; D gene: NA; V gene: TRBV2; clone size: NA; J gene: TRBJ2-7; CDR3 DNA: TGTGCCAGCAGTGGGTCGGGGGATCGGAACGAGCAGTACTTC; CDR3 protein: CASSGSGDRNEQYF
CDR3 length: 14; D gene: TRBD2; V gene: TRBV7-9; clone size: NA; J gene: TRBJ2-7; CDR3 DNA: TGTGCCAGCAGCCCGGGGACTAGCTCCTACGAGCAGTACTTC; CDR3 protein: CASSPGTSSYEQYF
CDR3 length: 13; D gene: NA; V gene: TRBV14; clone size: NA; J gene: TRBJ1-2; CDR3 DNA: TGTGCCAGCAGCCAAGTCCGTAACTATGGCTACACCTTC; CDR3 protein: CASSQVRNYGYTF
CDR3 length: 15; D gene: TRBD2; V gene: TRBV10-3; clone size: NA; J gene: TRBJ2-5; CDR3 DNA: TGTGCCATCAGTGTCTCGGGGGGGCAGCAAGAGACCCAGTACTTC; CDR3 protein: CAISVSGGQQETQYF
CDR3 length: 15; D gene: TRBD1; V gene: TRBV23-1; clone size: NA; J gene: TRBJ2-3; CDR3 DNA: TGCGCCAGCAGTCAATCGACAGGGTGGACAGATACGCAGTATTTT; CDR3 protein: CASSQSTGWTDTQYF
CDR3 length: 14; D gene: NA; V gene: TRBV7-9; clone size: NA; J gene: TRBJ2-5; CDR3 DNA: TGTGCCAGCAGCTTGTTGGGGGGATCGGGGACCCAGTACTTC; CDR3 protein: CASSLLGGSGTQYF
CDR3 length: 15; D gene: NA; V gene: TRBV5-4; clone size: NA; J gene: TRBJ2-5; CDR3 DNA: TGTGCCAGCAGCTTGACAGGAATCAGGGGAGAGACCCAGTACTTC; CDR3 protein: CASSLTGIRGETQYF
CDR3 length: 14; D gene: TRBD1; V gene: TRBV5-1; clone size: once; J gene: TRBJ2-7; CDR3 DNA: TGCGCCAGCAGCACAGACAGGGGTGGATACGAGCAGTACTTC; CDR3 protein: CASSTDRGGYEQYF
CDR3 length: 22; D gene: NA; V gene: TRBV7-6; clone size: NA; J gene: TRBJ2-1; CDR3 DNA: TGTGCCAGCAGCTTAGAGGTGCCCCAGACCCTTAGCGGCATGCACAAGTACAATGAGCAGTTCTTC; CDR3 protein: CASSLEVPQTLSGMHKYNEQFF
CDR3 length: 15; D gene: NA; V gene: TRBV7-7; clone size: NA; J gene: TRBJ2-2; CDR3 DNA: TGTGCCAGCTCTCTGGACTCTTCGAACACCGGGGAGCTGTTTTTT; CDR3 protein: CASSLDSSNTGELFF
CDR3 length: 15; D gene: NA; V gene: TRBV6-5; clone size: NA; J gene: TRBJ1-1; CDR3 DNA: TGTGCCAGCAGTTACGCGGACAGCGGCAACACTGAAGCCTTCTTT; CDR3 protein: CASSYADSGNTEAFF
CDR3 length: 13; D gene: NA; V gene: TRBV5-4; clone size: few; J gene: TRBJ2-5; CDR3 DNA: TGTGCCAGCAGCTCCGGACTGCAAGAGACCCAGTACTTC; CDR3 protein: CASSSGLQETQYF
CDR3 length: 13; D gene: NA; V gene: TRBV7-8; clone size: NA; J gene: TRBJ1-4; CDR3 DNA: TGTGCCAGCCGCGGGACGCTTAATGAAAAACTGTTTTTT; CDR3 protein: CASRGTLNEKLFF
CDR3 length: 14; D gene: NA; V gene: TRBV11-2; clone size: NA; J gene: TRBJ2-7; CDR3 DNA: TGTGCCAGCAGCCAAACGGTAGTCTCCTACGAGCAGTACTTC; CDR3 protein: CASSQTVVSYEQYF
CDR3 length: 18; D gene: NA; V gene: TRBV19; clone size: NA; J gene: TRBJ2-3; CDR3 DNA: TGTGCCAGTAGTATACAGCGGGGTGGGACAGGTAACACAGATACGCAGTATTTT; CDR3 protein: CASSIQRGGTGNTDTQYF
CDR3 length: 19; D gene: TRBD2; V gene: TRBV27; clone size: NA; J gene: TRBJ2-2; CDR3 DNA: TGTGCCAGCAGTTCTCCGGGACTAGCGGGAGGGCGCCCCACCGGGGAGCTGTTTTTT; CDR3 protein: CASSSPGLAGGRPTGELFF
CDR3 length: 16; D gene: TRBD1; V gene: TRBV5-1; clone size: NA; J gene: TRBJ1-1; CDR3 DNA: TGCGCCAGCAGCTTGGCTAATACAGGGGTTCGGACTGAAGCTTTCTTT; CDR3 protein: CASSLANTGVRTEAFF
CDR3 length: 16; D gene: TRBD1; V gene: TRBV19; clone size: few; J gene: TRBJ2-2; CDR3 DNA: TGTGCCAGTAGTTCCCGGGACAGAGCAAACACCGGGGAGCTGTTTTTT; CDR3 protein: CASSSRDRANTGELFF
CDR3 length: 12; D gene: NA; V gene: TRBV6-4; clone size: few; J gene: TRBJ2-3; CDR3 DNA: TGTGCCAGCTCTAGTACGGGAGATACGCAGTATTTT; CDR3 protein: CASSSTGDTQYF
CDR3 length: 14; D gene: TRBD1; V gene: TRBV5-1; clone size: NA; J gene: TRBJ1-3; CDR3 DNA: TGCGCCAGCAGTACCGGGACAGAAGGAAACACCATATATTTT; CDR3 protein: CASSTGTEGNTIYF
CDR3 length: 15; D gene: NA; V gene: TRBV7-9; clone size: NA; J gene: TRBJ1-1; CDR3 DNA: TGTGCCAGCAGCTTAGGGCAGGGTATGAACACTGAAGCTTTCTTT; CDR3 protein: CASSLGQGMNTEAFF
CDR3 length: 15; D gene: NA; V gene: TRBV5-4; clone size: few; J gene: TRBJ2-3; CDR3 DNA: TGTGCCAGCAGCTTCTTTTCCTCTAGCACAGATACGCAGTATTTT; CDR3 protein: CASSFFSSSTDTQYF
CDR3 length: 13; D gene: TRBD2; V gene: TRBV29-1; clone size: once; J gene: TRBJ2-1; CDR3 DNA: TGCAGCGTTGATAGCGGGAGTCGGAATGAGCAGTTCTTC; CDR3 protein: CSVDSGSRNEQFF
CDR3 length: 15; D gene: NA; V gene: TRBV5-1; clone size: NA; J gene: TRBJ2-2; CDR3 DNA: TGCGCCAGCAGCTCCTCGGCAGCCGGGACCGGGGAGCTGTTTTTT; CDR3 protein: CASSSSAAGTGELFF
CDR3 length: 14; D gene: TRBD1; V gene: TRBV6-1; clone size: NA; J gene: TRBJ1-6; CDR3 DNA: TGTGCCAGCAGTGAAGGGACAGGGGTTTCACCCCTCCACTTT; CDR3 protein: CASSEGTGVSPLHF
CDR3 length: 15; D gene: NA; V gene: TRBV10-2; clone size: NA; J gene: TRBJ2-7; CDR3 DNA: TGCGCCACCGAACCCGTAGGTGGAGAATCCTACGAGCAGTACTTC; CDR3 protein: CATEPVGGESYEQYF
CDR3 length: 16; D gene: TRBD1; V gene: TRBV5-1; clone size: once; J gene: TRBJ1-1; CDR3 DNA: TGCGCCAGCAGCTTGGCCGGACAGGTCGTGGCGTCTGAAGCTTTCTTT; CDR3 protein: CASSLAGQVVASEAFF
CDR3 length: 12; D gene: NA; V gene: TRBV29-1; clone size: NA; J gene: TRBJ1-1; CDR3 DNA: TGCACCTCCTTGGGGCAGAACACTGAAGCTTTCTTT; CDR3 protein: CTSLGQNTEAFF
CDR3 length: 17; D gene: TRBD2; V gene: TRBV4-1; clone size: once; J gene: TRBJ2-2; CDR3 DNA: TGCGCCAGCAGGGTGTCCGGGAGCGGGAGAGCCACCGGGGAGCTGTTTTTT; CDR3 protein: CASRVSGSGRATGELFF
CDR3 length: 14; D gene: NA; V gene: TRBV7-9; clone size: few; J gene: TRBJ2-7; CDR3 DNA: TGTGCCAGCAGCTCTCCGGGACAAAGCTACGAGCAGTACTTC; CDR3 protein: CASSSPGQSYEQYF
CDR3 length: 14; D gene: NA; V gene: TRBV5-6; clone size: NA; J gene: TRBJ2-7; CDR3 DNA: TGTGCCAGCAGCTTGGGCGACACACACTACGAGCAGTACTTC; CDR3 protein: CASSLGDTHYEQYF
CDR3 length: 13; D gene: NA; V gene: TRBV25-1; clone size: NA; J gene: TRBJ1-1; CDR3 DNA: TGTGCCAGCAGTGAAAATCTTCCCACTGAAGCTTTCTTT; CDR3 protein: CASSENLPTEAFF
CDR3 length: 13; D gene: TRBD1; V gene: TRBV6-5; clone size: NA; J gene: TRBJ1-2; CDR3 DNA: TGTGCCAGCAGCCTTACAGGGGGGTATGGCTACACCTTC; CDR3 protein: CASSLTGGYGYTF
CDR3 length: 16; D gene: TRBD1; V gene: TRBV6-1; clone size: NA; J gene: TRBJ1-5; CDR3 DNA: TGTGCCAGCAGTGCTACTACCGGGACAGGGGGCACGGTGGGGAATTTT; CDR3 protein: CASSATTGTGGTVGNF
CDR3 length: 10; D gene: NA; V gene: TRBV20-1; clone size: NA; J gene: TRBJ2-5; CDR3 DNA: TGCAGTGCTAGGGAGAGAATACAGTACTTC; CDR3 protein: CSARERIQYF
CDR3 length: 18; D gene: NA; V gene: TRBV5-6; clone size: NA; J gene: TRBJ1-1; CDR3 DNA: TGTGCCAGCAGCTTGGACCTCCATGGGGGTGGGGGGGGCACTGAAGCTTTCTTT; CDR3 protein: CASSLDLHGGGGGTEAFF
CDR3 length: 12; D gene: NA; V gene: TRBV7-9; clone size: NA; J gene: TRBJ1-1; CDR3 DNA: TGTGCCAGCAGCCTCGGTACCACTGAAGCTTTCTTT; CDR3 protein: CASSLGTTEAFF
CDR3 length: 13; D gene: NA; V gene: TRBV7-6; clone size: NA; J gene: TRBJ2-1; CDR3 DNA: TGTGCTAACCCCGGGGGTCCCTACAATGAGCAGTTCTTC; CDR3 protein: CANPGGPYNEQFF
CDR3 length: 14; D gene: TRBD1; V gene: TRBV7-9; clone size: NA; J gene: TRBJ2-7; CDR3 DNA: TGTGCCAGCAGCCTCGGGACAGGACCCTACGAGCAGTACTTC; CDR3 protein: CASSLGTGPYEQYF
CDR3 length: 13; D gene: TRBD2; V gene: TRBV19; clone size: NA; J gene: TRBJ2-3; CDR3 DNA: TGTGCCAGTAGGGCGGGGGGCACAGATACGCAGTATTTT; CDR3 protein: CASRAGGTDTQYF
CDR3 length: 14; D gene: TRBD1; V gene: TRBV27; clone size: once; J gene: TRBJ2-7; CDR3 DNA: TGTGCCAGCAGTTTCAAATCCGGGACAGGGACCCGGTACTTC; CDR3 protein: CASSFKSGTGTRYF
CDR3 length: 14; D gene: TRBD2; V gene: TRBV5-1; clone size: once; J gene: TRBJ2-3; CDR3 DNA: TGCGCCAGCAAAGTGGGGGGAGGGACAGATACGCAGTATTTT; CDR3 protein: CASKVGGGTDTQYF
CDR3 length: 17; D gene: TRBD1; V gene: TRBV15; clone size: NA; J gene: TRBJ1-1; CDR3 DNA: TGTGCCACCAGCAGAGATTCTGGGCAGGGGGTTAACGGTGAAGCTTTCTTT; CDR3 protein: CATSRDSGQGVNGEAFF
CDR3 length: 15; D gene: NA; V gene: TRBV5-4; clone size: few; J gene: TRBJ2-1; CDR3 DNA: TGCGCCAGCAGCCAAGAGGTAGCGGTCTACAATGAGCAGTTCTTC; CDR3 protein: CASSQEVAVYNEQFF
CDR3 length: 12; D gene: NA; V gene: TRBV25-1; clone size: NA; J gene: TRBJ1-5; CDR3 DNA: TGTGCCAGCAATTCGAGGGATCAGCCCCAGCATTTT; CDR3 protein: CASNSRDQPQHF
CDR3 length: 13; D gene: NA; V gene: TRBV7-6; clone size: NA; J gene: TRBJ2-3; CDR3 DNA: TGTGCCAGCAGCTTGGAGAGTACAGATACGCAGTATTTT; CDR3 protein: CASSLESTDTQYF
CDR3 length: 16; D gene: NA; V gene: TRBV30; clone size: NA; J gene: TRBJ2-2; CDR3 DNA: TGTGCCTGGAAACCCCCGCCTCTAGGGAGCACCGGGGAGCTGTTTTTT; CDR3 protein: CAWKPPPLGSTGELFF
CDR3 length: 14; D gene: TRBD1; V gene: TRBV5-1; clone size: once; J gene: TRBJ1-6; CDR3 DNA: TGCGCCAGCAGCGACGACAGGGGTAATTCACCCCTCCACTTT; CDR3 protein: CASSDDRGNSPLHF
CDR3 length: 13; D gene: NA; V gene: TRBV18; clone size: few; J gene: TRBJ1-2; CDR3 DNA: TGTGCCAGCTCACCACTGGATAACTATGGCTACCCCTTC; CDR3 protein: CASSPLDNYGYPF